The T cell receptor (beta chain) described here comes from a study of CD4 T cells in relation to SARS-CoV-2 and coronaviruses. The V end was cut by 4 bases, the J end by 3 bases, with 10 bases between. There are 14 residues in the CDR3. Looked up from germline, CDR1 is WSHSY and CDR2 is SAAADI. Unexposed donor CD4+ T cells date from about 2010-2018, before the COVID-19 pandemic. The protocol was immunoSEQ multiplex PCR, while the TCRdb copy is restricted to in-frame clones and leaves out a portion. The sample gives about 68,000 clones, approximately 93% of which show up once; approximately 0.2% is in the top ten.

This receptor was identified in a human donor in good health. Sequencing was carried out using naive CD4+ T cells from PBMCs. Subset denoted: naive CD4+ T cells isolated by negative enrichment. The chain is built from TRBV10-2 and TRBJ1-3; the D is unclear. The CDR3: CASSGEVLGNTIYF. CDR3 sequence (DNA): TGCGCCAGCAGTGGGGAGGTCCTTGGAAACACCATATATTTT.